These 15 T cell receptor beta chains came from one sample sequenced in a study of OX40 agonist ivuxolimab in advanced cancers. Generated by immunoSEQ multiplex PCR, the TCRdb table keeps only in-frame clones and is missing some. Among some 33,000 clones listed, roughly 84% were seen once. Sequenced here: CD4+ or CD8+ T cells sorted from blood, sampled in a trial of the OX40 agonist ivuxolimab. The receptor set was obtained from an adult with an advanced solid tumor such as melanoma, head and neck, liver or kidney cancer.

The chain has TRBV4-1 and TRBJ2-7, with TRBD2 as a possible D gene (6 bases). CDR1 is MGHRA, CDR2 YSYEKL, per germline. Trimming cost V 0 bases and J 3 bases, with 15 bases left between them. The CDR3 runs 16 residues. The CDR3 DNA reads TGCGCCAGCAGCCAAGAGACAAATAGCGGATTCTACGAGCAGTACTTC. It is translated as CASSQETNSGFYEQYF.

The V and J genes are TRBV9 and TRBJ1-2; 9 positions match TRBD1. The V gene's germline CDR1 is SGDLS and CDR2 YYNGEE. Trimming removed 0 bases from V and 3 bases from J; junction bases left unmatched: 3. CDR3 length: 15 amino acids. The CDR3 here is CASSVGDRVDYGYTF. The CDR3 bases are TGTGCCAGCAGCGTAGGGGACAGGGTTGACTATGGCTACACCTTC.

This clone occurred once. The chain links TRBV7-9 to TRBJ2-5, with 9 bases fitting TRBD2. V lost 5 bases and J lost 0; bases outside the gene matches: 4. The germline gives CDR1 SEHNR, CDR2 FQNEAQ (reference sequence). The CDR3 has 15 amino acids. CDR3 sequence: CASSRAGGHQETQYF. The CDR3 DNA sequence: TGTGCCAGCAGCCGGGCGGGGGGGCACCAAGAGACCCAGTACTTC.

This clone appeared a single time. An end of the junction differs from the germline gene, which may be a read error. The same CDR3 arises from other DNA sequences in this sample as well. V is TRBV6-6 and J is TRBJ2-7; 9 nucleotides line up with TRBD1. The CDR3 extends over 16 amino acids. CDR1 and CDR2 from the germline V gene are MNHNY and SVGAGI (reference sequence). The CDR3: CASSYPPGQGLYEQYF. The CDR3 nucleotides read TGTGCTAGCAGTTACCCCCCGGGACAGGGCCTTTACGAGCAGTACTTC.

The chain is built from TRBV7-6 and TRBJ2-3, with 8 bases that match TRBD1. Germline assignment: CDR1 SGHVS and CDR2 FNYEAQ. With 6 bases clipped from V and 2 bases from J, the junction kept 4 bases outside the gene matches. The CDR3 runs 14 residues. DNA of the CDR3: TGTGCCAGCAGTGGACAGGGAGCCACAGATACGCAGTATTTT. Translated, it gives CASSGQGATDTQYF.

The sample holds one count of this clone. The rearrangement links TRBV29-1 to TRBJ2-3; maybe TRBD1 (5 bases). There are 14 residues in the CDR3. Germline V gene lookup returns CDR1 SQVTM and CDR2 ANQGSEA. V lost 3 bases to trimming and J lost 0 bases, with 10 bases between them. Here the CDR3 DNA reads TGCAGCGTTGACGCAGGGTCTAGCACAGATACGCAGTATTTT. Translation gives CSVDAGSSTDTQYF.

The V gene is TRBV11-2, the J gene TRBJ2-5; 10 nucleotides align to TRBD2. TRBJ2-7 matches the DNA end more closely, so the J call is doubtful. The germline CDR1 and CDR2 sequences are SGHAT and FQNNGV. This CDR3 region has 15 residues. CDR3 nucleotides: TGTGCCAGCAGCCGAGAGTCTAGCGGGGGTTACGAGCAGTACTTC. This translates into CASSRESSGGYEQYF.

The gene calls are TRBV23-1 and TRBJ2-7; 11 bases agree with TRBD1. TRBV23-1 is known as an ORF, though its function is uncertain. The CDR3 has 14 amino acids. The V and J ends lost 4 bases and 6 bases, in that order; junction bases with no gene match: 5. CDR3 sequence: CASSPGQGAGEQYF. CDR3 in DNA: TGCGCCAGCAGTCCAGGACAGGGGGCGGGCGAGCAGTACTTC.

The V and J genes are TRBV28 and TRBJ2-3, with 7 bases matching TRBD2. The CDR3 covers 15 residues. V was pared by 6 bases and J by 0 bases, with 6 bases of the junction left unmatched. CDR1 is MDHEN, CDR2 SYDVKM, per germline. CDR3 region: CASRTGTTSTDTQYF. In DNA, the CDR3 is TGTGCCAGCAGAACCGGGACTACCAGCACAGATACGCAGTATTTT. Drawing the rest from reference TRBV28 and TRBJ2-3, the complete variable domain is DVKVTQSSRYLVKRTGEKVFLECVQDMDHENMFWYRQDPGLGLRLIYFSYDVKMKEKGDIPEGYSVSREKKERFSLILESASTNQTSMYLCASRTGTTSTDTQYFGPGTRLTVL.

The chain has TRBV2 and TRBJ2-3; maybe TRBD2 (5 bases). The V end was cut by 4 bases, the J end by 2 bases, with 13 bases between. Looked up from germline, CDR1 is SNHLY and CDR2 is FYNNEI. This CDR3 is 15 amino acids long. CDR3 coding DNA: TGTGCCAGCAGTGTAGGTGGGAGAGCCACAGATACGCAGTATTTT. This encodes CASSVGGRATDTQYF.

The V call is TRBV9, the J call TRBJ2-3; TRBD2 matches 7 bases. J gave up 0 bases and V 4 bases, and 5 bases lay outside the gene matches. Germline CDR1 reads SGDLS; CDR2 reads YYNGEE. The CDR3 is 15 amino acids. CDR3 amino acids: CASSPRDYSTDTQYF. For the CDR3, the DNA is TGTGCCAGCAGCCCCCGGGACTACAGCACAGATACGCAGTATTTT.

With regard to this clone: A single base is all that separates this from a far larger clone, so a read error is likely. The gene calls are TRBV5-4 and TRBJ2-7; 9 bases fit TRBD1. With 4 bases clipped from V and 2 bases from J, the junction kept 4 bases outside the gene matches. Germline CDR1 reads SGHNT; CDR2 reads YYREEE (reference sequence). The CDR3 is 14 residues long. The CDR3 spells CASSPGTGTYEQYF. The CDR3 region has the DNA TGTGCCAGCAGCCCCGGGACAGGGACCTACGAGCAGTACTTC.

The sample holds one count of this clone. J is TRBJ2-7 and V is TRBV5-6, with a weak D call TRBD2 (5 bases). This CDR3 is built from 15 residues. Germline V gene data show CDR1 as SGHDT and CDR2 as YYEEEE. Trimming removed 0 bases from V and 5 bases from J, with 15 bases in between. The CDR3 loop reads CASSLAGPGMDEQYF. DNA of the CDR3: TGTGCCAGCAGCTTGGCTGGACCGGGAATGGACGAGCAGTACTTC.

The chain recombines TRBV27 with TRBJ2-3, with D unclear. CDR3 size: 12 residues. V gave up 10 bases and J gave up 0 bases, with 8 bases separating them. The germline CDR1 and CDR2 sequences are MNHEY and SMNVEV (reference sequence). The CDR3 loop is CATLDSTDTQYF. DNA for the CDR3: TGTGCCACCCTGGACAGCACAGATACGCAGTATTTT.

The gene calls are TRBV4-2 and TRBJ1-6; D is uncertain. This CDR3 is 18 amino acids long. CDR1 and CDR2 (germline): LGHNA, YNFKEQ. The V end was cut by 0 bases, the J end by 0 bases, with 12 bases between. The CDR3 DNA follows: TGTGCCAGCAGCCAAGATAGGGCAGAGAGCTCCTATAATTCACCCCTCCACTTT. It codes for CASSQDRAESSYNSPLHF.